This T cell receptor beta chain was captured by sequencing in a study of T cells in Graves' hyperthyroidism and ophthalmopathy. Whole-study findings and limits: Progression to ophthalmopathy was predicted a median of about six months early.

V lost 2 bases and J 6 bases, leaving 17 bases between the germline ends. The CDR3 covers 16 residues. The germline gives CDR1 SEHNR, CDR2 FQNEAQ (reference sequence). This clonotype was picked up many times. The antigen is unknown. Amplified TCR beta CDR3 regions derived from RNA transcripts. The primer set for the first-round RT-PCR of the TCR CDR3 was HTBI. In TCRdb, the multiplex PCR reads were re-called with MiXCR into one record per CDR3 protein. The sample carries some 250,000 distinct CDR3 sequences, 13% to 15% recorded once. The sequenced sample consisted of blood. The rearrangement uses TRBV7-9 and TRBJ2-1; TRBD1 might be the D (6 bases). This TCR came from a woman in her thirties or forties with Graves' hyperthyroidism that later progressed to Graves' ophthalmopathy. CDR3 amino acids: CASSLSTGLASNEQFF. DNA for the CDR3: TGTGCCAGCAGCTTATCTACAGGGCTAGCTTCCAATGAGCAGTTCTTC.